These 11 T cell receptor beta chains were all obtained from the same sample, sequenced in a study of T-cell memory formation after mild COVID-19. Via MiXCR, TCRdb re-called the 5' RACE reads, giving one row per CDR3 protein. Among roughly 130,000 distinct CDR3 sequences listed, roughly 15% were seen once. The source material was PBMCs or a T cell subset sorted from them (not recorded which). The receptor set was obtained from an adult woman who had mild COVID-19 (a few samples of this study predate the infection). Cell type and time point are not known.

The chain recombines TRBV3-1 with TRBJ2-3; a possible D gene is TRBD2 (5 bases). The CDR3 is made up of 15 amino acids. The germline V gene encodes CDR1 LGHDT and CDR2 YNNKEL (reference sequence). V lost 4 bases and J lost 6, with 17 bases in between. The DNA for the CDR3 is TGTGCCAGCAGCCTTTACGGGAACCACCAGGATACGCAGTATTTT. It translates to CASSLYGNHQDTQYF.

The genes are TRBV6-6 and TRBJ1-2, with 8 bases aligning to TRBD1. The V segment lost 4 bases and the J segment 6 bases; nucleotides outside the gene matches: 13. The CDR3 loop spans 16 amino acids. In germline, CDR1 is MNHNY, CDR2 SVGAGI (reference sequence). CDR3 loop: CASSSPLRGQGDGYTF. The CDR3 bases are TGTGCCAGCAGTTCCCCACTCAGGGGGCAAGGCGATGGCTACACCTTC.

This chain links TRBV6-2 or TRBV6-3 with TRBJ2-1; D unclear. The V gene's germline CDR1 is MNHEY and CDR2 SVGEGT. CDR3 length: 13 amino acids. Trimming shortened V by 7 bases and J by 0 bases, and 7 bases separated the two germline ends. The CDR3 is CASTDRSYNEQFF. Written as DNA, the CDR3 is TGTGCCAGCACGGACCGCTCCTACAATGAGCAGTTCTTC.

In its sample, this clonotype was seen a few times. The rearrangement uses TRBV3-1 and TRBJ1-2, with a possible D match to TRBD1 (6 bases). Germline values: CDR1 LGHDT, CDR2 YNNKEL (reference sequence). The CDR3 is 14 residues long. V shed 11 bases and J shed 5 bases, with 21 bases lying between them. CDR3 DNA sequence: TGTGCCGTAGGCGGAAATACAGGGCGGTATGGCTACACCTTC. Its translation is CAVGGNTGRYGYTF.

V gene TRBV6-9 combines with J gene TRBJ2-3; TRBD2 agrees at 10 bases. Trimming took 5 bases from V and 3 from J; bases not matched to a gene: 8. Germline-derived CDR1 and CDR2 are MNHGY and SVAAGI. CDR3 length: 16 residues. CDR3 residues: CASSLKLAGKTDTQYF. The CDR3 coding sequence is TGTGCCAGCAGTCTAAAACTAGCGGGAAAAACAGATACGCAGTATTTT.

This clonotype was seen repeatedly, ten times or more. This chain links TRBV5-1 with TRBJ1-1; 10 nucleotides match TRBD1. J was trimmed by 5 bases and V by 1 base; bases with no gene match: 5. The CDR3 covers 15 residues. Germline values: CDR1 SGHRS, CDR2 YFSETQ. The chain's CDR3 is CASSLFGQGDTEAFF. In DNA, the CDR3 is TGCGCCAGCAGCTTGTTTGGACAGGGGGATACTGAAGCTTTCTTT.

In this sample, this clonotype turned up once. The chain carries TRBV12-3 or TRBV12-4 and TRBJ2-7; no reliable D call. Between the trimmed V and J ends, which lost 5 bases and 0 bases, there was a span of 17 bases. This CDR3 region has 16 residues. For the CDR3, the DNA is TGTGCCAGCAGTCCTTCTCAGGTCTCTTTCTCCTACGAGCAGTACTTC. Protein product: CASSPSQVSFSYEQYF.

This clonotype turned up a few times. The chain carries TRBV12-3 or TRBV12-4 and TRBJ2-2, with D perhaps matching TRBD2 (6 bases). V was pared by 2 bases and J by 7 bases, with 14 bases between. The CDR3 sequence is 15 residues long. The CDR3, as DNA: TGTGCCAGCAGTTTATTCGGGGGAACGGTCGGGGAGCTGTTTTTT. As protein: CASSLFGGTVGELFF.

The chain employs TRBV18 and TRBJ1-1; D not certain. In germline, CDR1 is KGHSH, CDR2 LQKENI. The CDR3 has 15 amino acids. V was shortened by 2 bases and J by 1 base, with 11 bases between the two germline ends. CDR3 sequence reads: CASSPFQVTNTEAFF. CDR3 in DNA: TGTGCCAGCTCACCATTTCAGGTGACGAACACTGAAGCTTTCTTT.

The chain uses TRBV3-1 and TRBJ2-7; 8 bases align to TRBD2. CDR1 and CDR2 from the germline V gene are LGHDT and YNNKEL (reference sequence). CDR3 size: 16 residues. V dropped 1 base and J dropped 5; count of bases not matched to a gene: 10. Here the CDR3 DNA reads TGTGCCAGCAGCCAAGGACCCGGGGGGGCCTTCCACGAGCAGTACTTC. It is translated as CASSQGPGGAFHEQYF.

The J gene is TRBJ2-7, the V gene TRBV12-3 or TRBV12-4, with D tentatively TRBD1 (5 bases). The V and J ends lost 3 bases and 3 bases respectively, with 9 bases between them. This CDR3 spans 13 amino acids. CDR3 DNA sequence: TGTGCCAGCAGTTTTCAGGGAAACTACGAGCAGTACTTC. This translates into CASSFQGNYEQYF.